Included here is one T cell receptor (beta chain) sequence, with context. Its antigen is as yet unknown. The PCR employed 60 Vbeta primers together with 13 Jbeta primers. Sequenced by immunoSEQ multiplex PCR; TCRdb stores in-frame clones only, minus some. The sample yields hundreds of thousands of clones, approximately 80% seen once. This entry comes from a study of cytomegalovirus exposure and HLA in healthy donors. Study results and caveats: Presence/absence analyses rested on an assumption that sequencing depth was roughly uniform across donors.

The CDR3 is 12 amino acids. Germline CDR1 PRHDT, CDR2 FYEKMQ (reference sequence). The germline V and J ends were trimmed by 6 bases and 5 bases, with 10 bases remaining between them. This rearrangement joins TRBV13 to TRBJ2-5, with unresolved D. The TCR comes from a man aged 35 to 55 in good health and CMV-seronegative. The sequencing sample was made of PBMCs. DNA for the CDR3: TGTGCCAGCAGGAGAGGTAGGGAGACCCAGTACTTC. Residues: CASRRGRETQYF.